This T cell receptor (beta chain) derives from a study of T cell responses to AZD1222 COVID-19 vaccine. Study results and limitations: Baseline serology detected seropositivity in only 6 or 7 AZD1222 recipients. Once two AZD1222 doses were given, Spike-specific TCR breadth and depth went up. Epitopes outside B.1.351 and B.1.1.7 mutated regions reportedly drew nearly half of spike TCRs. Researchers took repertoire samples only after the peak T cell response had come.

On this clone itself: Its antigen is undetermined.

Clones were sequenced by immunoSEQ multiplex PCR, and TCRdb holds only the in-frame ones, with some missing. The table lists about 56,000 clones, 70% to 90% of them singletons, with roughly 16% in the top ten. The specimen was peripheral blood, collected on day 0 of AZD1222 vaccination. This TCR was recovered from an adult in good health.

CDR3 bases: TGTGCCAGCAGCCAGACAGATACGCAGTATTTT. Protein sequence: CASSQTDTQYF. The V gene is TRBV3-1 (or the pseudogene TRBV3-2), the J gene TRBJ2-3; D not resolved. Germline-derived CDR1 and CDR2 are LGHDT and YNNKEL (reference sequence). V gave up 3 bases and J gave up 3 bases, with 1 base separating them. The CDR3 is made up of 11 amino acids.